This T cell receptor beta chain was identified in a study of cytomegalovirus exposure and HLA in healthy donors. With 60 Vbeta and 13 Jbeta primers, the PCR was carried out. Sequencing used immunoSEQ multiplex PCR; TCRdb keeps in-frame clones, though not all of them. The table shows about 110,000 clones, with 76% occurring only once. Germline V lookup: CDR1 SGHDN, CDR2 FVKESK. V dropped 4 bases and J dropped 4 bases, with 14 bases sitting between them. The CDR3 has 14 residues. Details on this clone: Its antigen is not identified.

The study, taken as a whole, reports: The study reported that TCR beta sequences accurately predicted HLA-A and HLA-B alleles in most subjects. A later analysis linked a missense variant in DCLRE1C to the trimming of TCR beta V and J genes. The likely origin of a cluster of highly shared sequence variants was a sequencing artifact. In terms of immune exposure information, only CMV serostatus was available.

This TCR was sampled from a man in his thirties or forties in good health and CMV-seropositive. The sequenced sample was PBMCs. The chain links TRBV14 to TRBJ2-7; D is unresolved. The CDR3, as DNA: TGTGCCAGCAGCCGGAGAAGCCCACGGTACGAGCAGTACTTC. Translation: CASSRRSPRYEQYF.